This T cell receptor (beta chain) was obtained from a study of T-cell reconstitution after alpha-beta-depleted transplantation in children. Study-level findings and limits: From surviving recipient T cells and thymic progenitors came the high day-60 TCRbeta diversity observed in some patients. A year had passed since transplant, and T-cell counts and diversity by then came mostly from newly produced T cells. About two months after transplant, alpha-beta T cells reportedly came from several hundred expanded graft clones.

This clonotype was seen only a few times. Antigen specificity is unknown. Unique molecular identifiers were incorporated when the TCRbeta library was constructed. Using its own MiXCR run on the PCR reads, TCRdb lists one record per CDR3 protein. The data hold approximately 980,000 distinct CDR3 sequences, with about 29% observed a single time. The CDR3 length is 14 residues. Germline CDR1 is SGDLS and CDR2 is YYNGEE. V was clipped by 4 bases and J by 4 bases; unmatched bases: 3. This rearrangement joins TRBV9 to TRBJ2-7; 12 bases align to TRBD2. The TCR was taken from a boy younger than two who had a stem cell transplant for SCID, so the T cells may come from the graft donor. The material sequenced was PBMCs, mostly from graft donor cells, taken 360 days after TCRalphabeta/CD19-depleted stem cell transplant. CDR3 DNA sequence: TGTGCCAGCAGCTCTACTAGCGGGGGGTACGAGCAGTACTTC. This sequence encodes CASSSTSGGYEQYF. The full variable domain, its missing parts supplied by reference TRBV9 and TRBJ2-7, is DSGVTQTPKHLITATGQRVTLRCSPRSGDLSVYWYQQSLDQGLQFLIQYYNGEERAKGNILERFSAQQFPDLHSELNLSSLELGDSALYFCASSSTSGGYEQYFGPGTRLTVT.